This T cell receptor beta chain was observed in a study of T-cell reconstitution after alpha-beta-depleted transplantation in children (TCRdb year 2016). With regard to the full study: T-cell immune reconstitution after TCRalphabeta/CD19-depleted allogeneic hematopoietic cell transplantation in children was quantitatively tracked in the study by means of TCR repertoire profiling. The full study reports these points: Over subsequent months, a decline in hyperexpanded clone frequencies was noted, and after one year, T-cell counts and TCRbeta diversity were mostly ascribed to newly produced T cells. Apparently early alphabetaT-cell count recovery about two months after transplant reportedly relied on only several hundred rapidly expanded clones derived from non-depleted graft cells. In some patients, high TCRbeta diversity at day 60 was attributed to recipient T cells and intrathymic progenitors that had survived conditioning.

Taken from cysteine to phenylalanine, the CDR3 has 13 residues. Only the CDR3 part of the read is kept: 39 bases, read in frame from the first base. The germline V gene (reference sequence) specifies DFQATT as CDR1 and SNEGSKA as CDR2. V drops 5 bases and J drops 0 bases, leaving 11 bases in between. Reading the label with the study, this specimen's treatment or condition is: allogeneic hematopoietic cell transplantation with graft depleted of TCRalphabeta T cells and CD19 B cells. The transplant recipients were children given TCRalphabeta/CD19-depleted allogeneic hematopoietic cell grafts. Libraries were built with PCR. Instrument on record: Illumina HiSeq 2500. TCR libraries were prepared with molecular barcoding, using unique molecular identifiers to normalize TCRbeta repertoire quantification. TCRdb applied fastp at Q25 and MiXCR to the public reads, then kept only in-frame beta chains. Each entry merges the rows of one CDR3 protein and shows their most common DNA and genes. The sample has 900,000 or so distinct CDR3 sequences on record, approximately 15% of them singletons. The ten largest clones add up to around 4.5% of the sample.

This clonotype turned up a few times. The antigen this receptor binds is unknown. It has no much larger one-base neighbor in the sample; base qualities were not kept. The rearrangement joined TRBV20-1 to TRBJ2-7; possibly the D gene is TRBD1, per 6 matching bases. The source was PBMCs, mostly from graft donor cells, collected 360 days after TCRalphabeta/CD19-depleted stem cell transplant. The source is a male patient between 10 and 17 years old who had a stem cell transplant for acute lymphoblastic leukemia, so the T cells may come from the graft donor. In nucleotides, the sequence is TGCAGTGCTCCTCGACAGGACTCCTACGAGCAGTACTTC. It is translated as CSAPRQDSYEQYF.